This T cell receptor (beta chain) was profiled in a study of early T cells in non-severe SARS-CoV-2 infection. Details on this clonotype: The antigen is unknown.

Whole-study results and caveats: VDJdb matching skewed toward anti-spike CD8 responses, missing private and CD4 specificities.

The V gene's germline CDR1 is LGHDT and CDR2 YNNKEL (reference sequence). Trimming cost V 4 bases and J 4 bases; bases outside gene matches: 11. This CDR3 has 17 residues. cDNA molecules, individually, were tagged with unique molecular identifiers. TCRdb re-analysed the 5' RACE reads in MiXCR, keeping a single row per CDR3 protein. Of tens of thousands of distinct CDR3 sequences in the sample, around 15% were seen once. The sequenced sample was whole blood, obtained at baseline. The clonotype was recovered from an adult who was a healthcare worker with PCR-confirmed SARS-CoV-2 infection or an uninfected control (not recorded which). V gene TRBV3-1 combines with J gene TRBJ2-2; 8 bases agree with TRBD1. The CDR3 loop is CASSPRYRGAGTGELFF. The CDR3 DNA is TGTGCCAGCAGCCCTAGATACAGGGGGGCCGGCACCGGGGAGCTGTTTTTT.